This T cell receptor (beta chain) was identified in a study of blood T cell repertoires in COVID-19. Study details: Some COVID-19 samples were acute and others convalescent; all came from the United States, Italy and Spain.

Seattle patients were enrolled during active infection and followed longitudinally. The V end was cut by 6 bases, the J end by 2 bases, with 14 bases between. The germline CDR1 and CDR2 sequences are MGHDK and SYGVNS. The CDR3 covers 14 residues. Method: immunoSEQ multiplex PCR; TCRdb's copy keeps in-frame clones and lacks some. The sample gives 250,000 to 300,000 clones, 91% of which show up once; around 2.2% is in the top ten. The receptor was derived from a woman aged 25 to 39 with COVID-19, enrolled during active disease. The sequencing sample was made of peripheral blood. J is TRBJ2-7 and V is TRBV25-1, with D tentatively TRBD2 (6 bases). CDR3 DNA: TGTGCCAGCAGGGAGGACGGGAGAGCCTACGAGCAGTACTTC. It encodes CASREDGRAYEQYF.